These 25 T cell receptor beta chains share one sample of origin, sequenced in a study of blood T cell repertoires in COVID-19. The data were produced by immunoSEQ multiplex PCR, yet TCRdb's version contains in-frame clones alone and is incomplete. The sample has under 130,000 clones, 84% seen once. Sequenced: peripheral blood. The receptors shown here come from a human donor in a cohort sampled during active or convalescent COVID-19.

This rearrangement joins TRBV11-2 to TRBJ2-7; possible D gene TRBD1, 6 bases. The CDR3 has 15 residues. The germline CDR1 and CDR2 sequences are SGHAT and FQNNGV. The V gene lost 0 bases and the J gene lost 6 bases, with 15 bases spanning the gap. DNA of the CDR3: TGTGCCAGCAGCTTAGAAGGAACAGGGTATAGCGAGCAGTACTTC. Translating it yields CASSLEGTGYSEQYF.

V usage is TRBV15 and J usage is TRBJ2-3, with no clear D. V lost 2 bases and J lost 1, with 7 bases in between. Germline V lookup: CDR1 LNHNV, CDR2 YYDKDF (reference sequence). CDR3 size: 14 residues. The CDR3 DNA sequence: TGTGCCACCAGCAGACCTACAGGCACAGATACGCAGTATTTT. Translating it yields CATSRPTGTDTQYF.

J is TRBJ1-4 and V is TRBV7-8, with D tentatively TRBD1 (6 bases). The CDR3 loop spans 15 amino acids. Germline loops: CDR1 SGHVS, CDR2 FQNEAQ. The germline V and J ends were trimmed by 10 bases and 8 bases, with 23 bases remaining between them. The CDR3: CAIPNREGGNEKLFF. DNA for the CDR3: TGTGCCATACCCAATCGGGAGGGGGGGAACGAAAAACTGTTTTTT.

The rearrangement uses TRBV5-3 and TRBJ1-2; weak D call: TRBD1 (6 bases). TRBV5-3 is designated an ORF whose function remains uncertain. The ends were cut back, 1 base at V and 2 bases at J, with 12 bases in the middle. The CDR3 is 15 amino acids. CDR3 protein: CARSLLQGSNYGYTF. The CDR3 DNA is TGTGCCAGAAGCTTGCTTCAGGGGTCCAACTATGGCTACACCTTC.

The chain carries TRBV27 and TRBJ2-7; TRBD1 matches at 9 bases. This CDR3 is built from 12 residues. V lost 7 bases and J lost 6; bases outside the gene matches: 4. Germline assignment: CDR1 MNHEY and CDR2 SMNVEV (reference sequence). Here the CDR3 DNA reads TGTGCCAGCACTGGACAGGGGTTCGAGCAGTACTTC. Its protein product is CASTGQGFEQYF.

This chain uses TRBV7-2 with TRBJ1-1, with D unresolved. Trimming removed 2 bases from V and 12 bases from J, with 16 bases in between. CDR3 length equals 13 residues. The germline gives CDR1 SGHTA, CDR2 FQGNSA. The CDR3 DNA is TGTGCCAGCAGCTTAATGGTCGGTCCTTTTTCTTTCTTT. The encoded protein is CASSLMVGPFSFF.

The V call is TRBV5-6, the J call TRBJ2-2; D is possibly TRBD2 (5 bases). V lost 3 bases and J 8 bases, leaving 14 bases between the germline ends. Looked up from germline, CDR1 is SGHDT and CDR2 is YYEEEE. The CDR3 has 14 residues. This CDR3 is CASSYGMRAGELFF. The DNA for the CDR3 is TGTGCCAGCAGCTACGGTATGCGGGCGGGGGAGCTGTTTTTT.

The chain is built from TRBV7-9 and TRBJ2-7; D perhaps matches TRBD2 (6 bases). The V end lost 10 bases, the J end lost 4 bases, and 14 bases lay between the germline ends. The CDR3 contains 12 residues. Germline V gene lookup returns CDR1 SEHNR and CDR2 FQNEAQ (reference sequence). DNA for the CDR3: TGTGCCACCTCCCTCGGGGGTTACGAGCAGTACTTC. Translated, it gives CATSLGGYEQYF.

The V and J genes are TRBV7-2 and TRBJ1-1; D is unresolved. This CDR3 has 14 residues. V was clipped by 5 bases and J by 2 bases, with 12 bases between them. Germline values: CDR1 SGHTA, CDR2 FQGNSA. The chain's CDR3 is CASSITTQNTEAFF. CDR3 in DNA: TGTGCCAGCAGCATAACAACCCAAAACACTGAAGCTTTCTTT.

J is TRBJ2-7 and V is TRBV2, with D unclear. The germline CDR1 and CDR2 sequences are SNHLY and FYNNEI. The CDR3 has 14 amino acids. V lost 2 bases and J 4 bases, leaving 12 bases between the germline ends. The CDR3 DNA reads TGTGCCAGCAGTGAACAGGCCTCCACGTACGAGCAGTACTTC. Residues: CASSEQASTYEQYF.

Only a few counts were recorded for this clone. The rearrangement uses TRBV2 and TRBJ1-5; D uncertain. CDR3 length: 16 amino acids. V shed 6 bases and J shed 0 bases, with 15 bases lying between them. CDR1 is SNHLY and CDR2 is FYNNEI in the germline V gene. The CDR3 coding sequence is TGTGCCAGCAGCCCCGGATCGGAGTATAGCAATCAGCCCCAGCATTTT. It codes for CASSPGSEYSNQPQHF.

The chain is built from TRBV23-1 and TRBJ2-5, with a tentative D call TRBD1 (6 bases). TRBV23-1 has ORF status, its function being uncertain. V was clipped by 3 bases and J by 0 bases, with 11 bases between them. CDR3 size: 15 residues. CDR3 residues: CASSHPGQNQETQYF. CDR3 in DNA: TGCGCCAGCAGTCACCCCGGACAGAACCAAGAGACCCAGTACTTC.

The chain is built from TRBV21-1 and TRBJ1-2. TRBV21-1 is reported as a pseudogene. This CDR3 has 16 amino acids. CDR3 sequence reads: CASSRSAVSPTEGYTF. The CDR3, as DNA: TGTGCCAGCAGCAGATCCGCCGTCAGTCCTACGGAGGGCTACACCTTC.

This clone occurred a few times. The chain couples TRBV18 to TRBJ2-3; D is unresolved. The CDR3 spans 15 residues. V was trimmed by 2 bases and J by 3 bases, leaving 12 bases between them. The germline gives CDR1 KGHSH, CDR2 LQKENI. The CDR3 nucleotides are TGTGCCAGCTCACCAATCGAGGTTTTGACAGATACGCAGTATTTT. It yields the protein CASSPIEVLTDTQYF.

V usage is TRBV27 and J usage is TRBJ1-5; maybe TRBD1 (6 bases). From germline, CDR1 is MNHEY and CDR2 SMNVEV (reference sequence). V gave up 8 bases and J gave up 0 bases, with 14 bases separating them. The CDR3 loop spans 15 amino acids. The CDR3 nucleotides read TGTGCCAGCTGGGCACAGGGAAATAGCAATCAGCCCCAGCATTTT. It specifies CASWAQGNSNQPQHF.

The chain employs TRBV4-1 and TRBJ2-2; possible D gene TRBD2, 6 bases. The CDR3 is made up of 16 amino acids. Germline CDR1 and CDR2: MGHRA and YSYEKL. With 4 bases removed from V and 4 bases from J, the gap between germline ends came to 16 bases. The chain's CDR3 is CASSRFGGVGTGELFF. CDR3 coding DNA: TGCGCCAGCAGCCGGTTCGGAGGGGTGGGCACCGGGGAGCTGTTTTTT.

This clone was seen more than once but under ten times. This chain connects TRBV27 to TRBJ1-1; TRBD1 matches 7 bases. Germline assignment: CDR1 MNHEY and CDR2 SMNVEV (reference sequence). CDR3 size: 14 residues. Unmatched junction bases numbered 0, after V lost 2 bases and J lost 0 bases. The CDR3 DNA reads TGTGCCAGCAGTTTAGGACAGGTGAACACTGAAGCTTTCTTT. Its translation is CASSLGQVNTEAFF.

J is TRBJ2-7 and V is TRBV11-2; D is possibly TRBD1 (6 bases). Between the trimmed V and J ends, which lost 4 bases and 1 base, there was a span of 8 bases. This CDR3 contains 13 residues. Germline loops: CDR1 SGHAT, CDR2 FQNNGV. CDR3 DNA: TGTGCCAGCAGCTACGGACAGTCCTACGAGCAGTACTTC. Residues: CASSYGQSYEQYF. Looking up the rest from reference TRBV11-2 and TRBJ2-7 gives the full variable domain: EAGVAQSPRYKIIEKRQSVAFWCNPISGHATLYWYQQILGQGPKLLIQFQNNGVVDDSQLPKDRFSAERLKGVDSTLKIQPAKLEDSAVYLCASSYGQSYEQYFGPGTRLTVT.

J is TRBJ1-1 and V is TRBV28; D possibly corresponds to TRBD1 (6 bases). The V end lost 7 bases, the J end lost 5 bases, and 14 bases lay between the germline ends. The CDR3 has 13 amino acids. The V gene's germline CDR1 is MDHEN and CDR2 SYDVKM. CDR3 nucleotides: TGTGCCAGCAACCCCGAGGGGGGGACTGAAGCTTTCTTT. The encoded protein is CASNPEGGTEAFF.

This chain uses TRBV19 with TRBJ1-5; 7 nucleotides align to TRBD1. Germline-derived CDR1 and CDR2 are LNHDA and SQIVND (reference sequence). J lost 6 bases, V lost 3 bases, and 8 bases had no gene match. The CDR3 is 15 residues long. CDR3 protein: CASSIETGLRQPQHF. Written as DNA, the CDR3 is TGTGCCAGTAGTATCGAGACAGGGTTGCGTCAGCCCCAGCATTTT.

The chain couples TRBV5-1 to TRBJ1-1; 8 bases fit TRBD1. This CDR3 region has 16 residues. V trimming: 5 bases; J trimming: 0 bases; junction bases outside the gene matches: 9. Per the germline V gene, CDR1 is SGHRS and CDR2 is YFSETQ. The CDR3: CASRYRQGSMNTEAFF. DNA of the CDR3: TGCGCCAGCAGGTACCGACAGGGGAGCATGAACACTGAAGCTTTCTTT. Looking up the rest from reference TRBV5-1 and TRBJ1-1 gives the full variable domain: KAGVTQTPRYLIKTRGQQVTLSCSPISGHRSVSWYQQTPGQGLQFLFEYFSETQRNKGNFPGRFSGRQFSNSRSEMNVSTLELGDSALYLCASRYRQGSMNTEAFFGQGTRLTVV.

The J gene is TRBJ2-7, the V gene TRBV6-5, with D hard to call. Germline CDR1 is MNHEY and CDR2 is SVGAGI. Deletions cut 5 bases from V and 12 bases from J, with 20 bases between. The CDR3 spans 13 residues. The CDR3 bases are TGTGCCAGCAGTACGCGGAGCAGTGAAGTGGGGTACTTC. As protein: CASSTRSSEVGYF.

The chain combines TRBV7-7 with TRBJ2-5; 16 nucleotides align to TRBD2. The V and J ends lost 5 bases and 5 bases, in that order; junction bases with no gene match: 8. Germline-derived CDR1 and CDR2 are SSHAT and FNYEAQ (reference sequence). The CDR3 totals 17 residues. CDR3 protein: CASSAPGLAGGKETQYF. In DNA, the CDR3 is TGTGCCAGCAGCGCACCGGGACTAGCGGGGGGGAAGGAGACCCAGTACTTC.

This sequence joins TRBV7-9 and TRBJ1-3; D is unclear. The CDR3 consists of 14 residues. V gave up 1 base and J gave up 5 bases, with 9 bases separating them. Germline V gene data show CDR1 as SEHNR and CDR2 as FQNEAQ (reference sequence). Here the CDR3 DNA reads TGTGCCAGCAGCTTAGGAGCGATGAGAAACACCATATATTTT. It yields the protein CASSLGAMRNTIYF. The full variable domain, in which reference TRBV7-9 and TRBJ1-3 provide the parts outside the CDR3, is DTGVSQNPRHKITKRGQNVTFRCDPISEHNRLYWYRQTLGQGPEFLTYFQNEAQLEKSRLLSDRFSAERPKGSFSTLEIQRTEQGDSAMYLCASSLGAMRNTIYFGEGSWLTVV.

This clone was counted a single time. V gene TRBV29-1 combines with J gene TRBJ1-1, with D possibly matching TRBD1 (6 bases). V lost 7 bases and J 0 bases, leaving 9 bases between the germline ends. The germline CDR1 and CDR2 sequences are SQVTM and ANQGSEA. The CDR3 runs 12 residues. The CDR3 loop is CSGGQVNTEAFF. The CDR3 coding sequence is TGCAGCGGGGGGCAGGTGAACACTGAAGCTTTCTTT.